This T cell receptor beta chain was recovered during a study of T cells after yellow fever vaccination. Overall study findings and caveats: Of the clonotypes, a small share occurred in both CD4 and CD8 compartments. Contaminating bulk clonotypes could be abundant in FACS-sorted repertoires.

One entry per CDR3 protein results from TCRdb running MiXCR on the 5' RACE reads. The sample contains approximately 330,000 distinct CDR3 sequences, about an eighth of which appear only once. In regard to this clonotype: The target antigen is unknown.

This receptor was obtained from a man between 18 and 29 years old who received the YFV17D yellow fever vaccine. This specimen consisted of CD4+ T cells sorted from PBMCs, obtained 15 days after the yellow fever booster vaccination.

CDR3: CASRDRGDEQYF. The CDR3 DNA reads TGTGCCAGTAGGGACAGGGGCGACGAGCAGTACTTC. The V gene is TRBV19, the J gene TRBJ2-7, with 9 positions matching TRBD1. The junction had 2 bases not matched to a gene; V was cut back by 6 bases and J by 5 bases. This CDR3 is 12 amino acids long. The V gene's germline CDR1 is LNHDA and CDR2 SQIVND (reference sequence). The complete variable domain, with remaining parts taken from reference TRBV19 and TRBJ2-7, reads DGGITQSPKYLFRKEGQNVTLSCEQNLNHDAMYWYRQDPGQGLRLIYYSQIVNDFQKGDIAEGYSVSREKKESFPLTVTSAQKNPTAFYLCASRDRGDEQYFGPGTRLTVT.